This section outlines one T cell receptor (beta chain) sequence together with its context. Its antigen remains unidentified. Primed by a sample-barcoded 5' primer and a J-beta primer mix, a second PCR proceeded for about 6 to 11 cycles. TCRdb reprocessed the 5' RACE reads via MiXCR and lists one record per CDR3 protein. The repertoire consists of roughly 730,000 distinct CDR3 sequences, with approximately 53% occurring once and the leading ten covering around 24%. Germline values: CDR1 SQVTM, CDR2 ANQGSEA. Deletions cut 0 bases from V and 4 bases from J, with 21 bases between. The CDR3 runs to 17 residues. Each donor was a healthy Caucasian individual from Russia, aged roughly 6 to 95. PBMCs, at least 7 million per sample, were isolated. These data originate in a study of blood T cells in healthy people across ages. Study-wide results and caveats: Bulk PBMC profiling left naive and antigen-experienced comparisons inconclusive.

Sequencing input: blood. The chain couples TRBV29-1 to TRBJ1-2; D possibly corresponds to TRBD1 (6 bases). This TCR came from a middle-aged man in good health. The CDR3 loop is CSVEDRASGVGAYGYTF. DNA of the CDR3: TGCAGCGTTGAAGACCGGGCGTCAGGGGTCGGGGCCTATGGCTACACCTTC.